This T cell receptor (beta chain) was recovered during a study of naive and memory T cell subsets. Both TRBC1 and TRBC2 were covered by a beta constant-region primer of two equimolar oligonucleotides. Nested alpha and beta constant-region primers with the SP2 primer drove four PCR rounds on ligated cDNA. An oligonucleotide with the SP2 primer and a 12-nucleotide UMI was ligated to the cDNA 3' end. Via MiXCR, TCRdb re-called the UMI-ligation and nested PCR reads, giving one row per CDR3 protein. The sample includes over 80,000 distinct CDR3 sequences, roughly 10% seen only once; the top ten take more than 0.11%. Study-wide results and limits: Naive repertoires, especially CD8, held a few larger clonotypes, possibly memory cells re-expressing CD45RA. From naive to CM, EM and EMRA, diversity decreased and Gini increased. Clonotypes here are unpaired alpha or beta chain sequences.

This CDR3 is 14 amino acids long. V shed 7 bases and J shed 3 bases, with 15 bases lying between them. Germline V CDR1 and CDR2: SGHTA, FQGNSA. This clonotype was counted between two and nine times. What it binds is unknown. This clonotype was sampled from a human donor in good health. Sequenced: naive CD4+ T cells from blood. The chain combines TRBV7-2 with TRBJ1-1, with D unresolved. CDR3 residues: CASIVGAPHTEAFF. In nucleotides, the CDR3 is TGTGCCAGCATCGTCGGCGCCCCTCACACTGAAGCTTTCTTT.